This record looks at one TCR beta chain sequence and its context. It has no known antigen specificity. Per-nucleotide qualities are absent, and no much larger clonotype sits a single base away. The sample belongs to a study of T cells in Graves' hyperthyroidism and ophthalmopathy (dated 2019 in TCRdb). A note on the overall study: A discovery cohort of about 100 patients, 43 with Graves' ophthalmopathy and 57 with stable Graves' hyperthyroidism, was used to find distinguishing TCR V-J signatures. According to the paper, TCR Vbeta CDR3 sequencing was carried out on more than 120 peripheral blood samples, which came from approximately 43 ophthalmopathy, 75 or so hyperthyroidism and roughly 17 progressor patients. After blood sampling, hyperthyroidism patients were treated with methimazole at a starting dose of 30 mg daily, and ophthalmopathy patients were treated with high-dose intravenous methylprednisolone. In addition, the study compared T-cell repertoires in thyroid tissue and in blood from several Graves' hyperthyroidism patients. Prospective prediction of ophthalmopathy was tested in an independent validation cohort consisting of roughly 20 hyperthyroidism patients and approximately 16 patients who later progressed to ophthalmopathy. For training and testing, the 95 to 100 patients in the discovery cohort were randomly divided in a 7:3 ratio. The research as a whole found: No statistical method was used to fix the sample size in advance, and group allocation was not hidden from the investigators. Most expanded thyroid clonotypes (frequency above 0.001) were also detected in blood, suggesting blood repertoires may reflect thyroid immune responses. In validation, progression to ophthalmopathy was predicted by the model with roughly 69% sensitivity and under 85% specificity, a median of approximately 6.5 months before onset. A 13 V-J signature model separated ophthalmopathy from stable hyperthyroidism, with over 85% sensitivity and approximately 81% specificity in cross-validation and 80%/75% in testing.

Reading the germline V gene (reference sequence) gives CDR1 DFQATT and CDR2 SNEGSKA. V sheds 3 bases and J sheds 3 bases, leaving 11 bases between their ends. The CDR3, from cysteine to phenylalanine, totals 13 residues. Just the 39-base CDR3 DNA is kept, in frame starting at base 1. Graves' hyperthyroidism was defined as stable when no progression to ophthalmopathy occurred over 18 months of follow-up. The hyperthyroidism patients were between 18 and 65 years old and newly diagnosed, with a disease duration of less than 2 months. Any patient with an uncontrolled infection, another autoimmune disease, pregnancy or lactation was excluded. Diagnoses relied on clinical symptoms, serum thyroxine and TRAb, thyroid ultrasound and orbital computed tomography. Trizol reagent was used to extract total RNA, and RNA quality was then checked on an Agilent 2100 Bioanalyzer. The TCR beta CDR3 regions were amplified from RNA transcripts. The first round of RT-PCR for the TCR CDR3 was performed with the HTBI primer set and the Qiagen OneStep RT-PCR kit. The libraries were constructed in a second round of multiplex PCR and then size-selected and purified. The libraries were sequenced on an Illumina HiSeq2000 using paired-end 100 bp reads. Concerning the study's data processing: SOAPnuke was used to process the raw data, throwing out any read that contained adapters or uncalled bases, had a mean Phred below 15, or lacked an exact constant-primer or identifier match. COPE v1.2.5 was used to merge the high-quality paired reads, and each unique nucleotide sequence was defined as a clonotype. Clonotypes were aligned to IMGT TRBV, TRBD and TRBJ reference segments using MiTCR v1.1. Analysis was restricted to V-J combinations with a frequency above 0.0001, which covered roughly 99% of repertoires. A TCS score was defined as the ratio between F50 (clonal expansion) and ExV (chaos), using BLOSUM62-based TCRdist between CDR3 peptides within each V-J. Welch's t-statistics and random forest reduced roughly 530 V-J features to roughly 13, which were used in a naive Bayes classifier (R e1071). TCRdb reworked the public reads: Q25 trimming with fastp, MiXCR clone assembly, productive beta chains retained. A single entry per CDR3 protein holds the most common genes and DNA from its merged rows. TCRdb's processing, not the study's, gives the V and J calls here. Counted in this sample were under 700,000 distinct CDR3 sequences; 35% to 55% of them appeared once. The ten largest clones add up to just over 8% of the sample.

This TCR was recovered from a woman aged 18-29 years with Graves' hyperthyroidism. Donor details come from another sample of the same person, matched by shared clones. Input material: peripheral blood or thyroid tissue (not recorded which). The sequence links TRBV20-1 to TRBJ1-1; TRBD1 is a possible D gene, resting on 5 matching bases. The DNA sequence is TGCAGTGCTAGTCCCGACAGCGACACTGAAGCTTTCTTT. This codes for CSASPDSDTEAFF.